The clone carrying this TCR beta chain has only a few counts. Antigen specificity is unknown. TCRdb used MiXCR to reprocess the reads, holding one entry per CDR3 protein. The sample carries approximately 630,000 distinct CDR3 sequences, more than 20% recorded once. The record originates from a study of T cell repertoires in cytomegalovirus infection. About the research overall: Both CMV infection and a matching HLA type were indicated by public TCR beta signatures.

Study-level findings and limits: Based on cumulative public TCR beta family frequency, carriers of CMV plus the relevant HLA were identified.

Per the germline V gene, CDR1 is DFQATT and CDR2 is SNEGSKA (reference sequence). There are 13 residues in the CDR3. The germline V and J ends were trimmed by 0 bases and 9 bases, with 12 bases remaining between them. The sample comprised CD8+ T cells from PBMCs. The chain combines TRBV20-1 with TRBJ2-1, with D unclear. The TCR comes from a human donor in good health (CMV status not recorded). Some clones in this sample may be carry-over from other donors' samples. The CDR3 DNA reads as TGCAGTGCTAGAGATGCGTGGCTTGGTGAGCAGTTCTTC. It yields the protein CSARDAWLGEQFF.